These T cell receptor beta chains were read from a single sample in a study of identical twins. In TCRdb, the 5' RACE reads were re-called with MiXCR into one record per CDR3 protein. The sample lists about 530,000 distinct CDR3 sequences, about 15% seen once, with roughly 0.43% in the top ten. Another study also made use of these data, one on yellow fever vaccine responses in identical twins.

The sample comprised CD4+ T cells sorted from blood. The receptor source for this set is a woman aged 18-29 years in good health. The CDR3 runs from the conserved cysteine through the conserved F or W. Each record gives: CDR3 DNA, CDR3 protein, clone size, D gene, J gene, V gene. A D gene is named only where the DNA matches it firmly. Not all rows give a size; the values are once, few, many and, for expanded clones, a class.

CDR3 DNA: TGCAGTGCACAAGCCGGGACTAGCGGGAGGCCCCACAATGAGCAGTTCTTC
CDR3 protein: CSAQAGTSGRPHNEQFF
clone size: NA
D gene: TRBD2
J gene: TRBJ2-1
V gene: TRBV20-1

CDR3 DNA: TGTGCCAGCAGCCAATGGGATTATAATTCACCCCTCCACTTT
CDR3 protein: CASSQWDYNSPLHF
clone size: NA
D gene: NA
J gene: TRBJ1-6
V gene: TRBV3-1

CDR3 DNA: TGTGCCAGCAGCCCGGCATTACTAGCGGGGCTTTACAATGAGCAGTTCTTC
CDR3 protein: CASSPALLAGLYNEQFF
clone size: many
D gene: TRBD2
J gene: TRBJ2-1
V gene: TRBV3-1

CDR3 DNA: TGCGCCAGCAGCTCAGACAGGGCCAATGAGCAGTTCTTC
CDR3 protein: CASSSDRANEQFF
clone size: few
D gene: TRBD1
J gene: TRBJ2-1
V gene: TRBV5-1

CDR3 DNA: TGTGCCAGCAGCGTAACTAGCGCAACCTACGAGCAGTACTTC
CDR3 protein: CASSVTSATYEQYF
clone size: NA
D gene: TRBD2
J gene: TRBJ2-7
V gene: TRBV9

CDR3 DNA: TGCGCCAGCAGCCAAGTCCAGAGCCCGTCTCCCTATGGCTACACCTTC
CDR3 protein: CASSQVQSPSPYGYTF
clone size: NA
D gene: NA
J gene: TRBJ1-2
V gene: TRBV4-1

CDR3 DNA: TGTGCCATCAGTGACTCTAGTACCTACGAGCAGTACTTC
CDR3 protein: CAISDSSTYEQYF
clone size: few
D gene: NA
J gene: TRBJ2-7
V gene: TRBV10-3

CDR3 DNA: TGTGCCAGCAGCCAGGGGTTTCACGACACCGGGGAGCTGTTTTTT
CDR3 protein: CASSQGFHDTGELFF
clone size: NA
D gene: NA
J gene: TRBJ2-2
V gene: TRBV14

CDR3 DNA: TGTGCCAGCAGTCCCAGTGGGGGTCGGGGTTCCTACGAGCAGTACTTC
CDR3 protein: CASSPSGGRGSYEQYF
clone size: few
D gene: NA
J gene: TRBJ2-7
V gene: TRBV28

CDR3 DNA: TGCGCCAGCAGCCACGAGGGGACTGAAGCTTTCTTT
CDR3 protein: CASSHEGTEAFF
clone size: many
D gene: NA
J gene: TRBJ1-1
V gene: TRBV4-1

CDR3 DNA: TGTGCCAGCAGCCGCACAGGGGGTGCGACTGAAGCTTTCTTT
CDR3 protein: CASSRTGGATEAFF
clone size: NA
D gene: TRBD1
J gene: TRBJ1-1
V gene: TRBV3-1

CDR3 DNA: TGCGCCAGCAGCTTGGATAGCGGGGCCACAGATACGCAGTATTTT
CDR3 protein: CASSLDSGATDTQYF
clone size: NA
D gene: TRBD2
J gene: TRBJ2-3
V gene: TRBV5-1

CDR3 DNA: TGTGCCAGCCAACTGAGGGGAGAAGATGGCTACACCTTC
CDR3 protein: CASQLRGEDGYTF
clone size: NA
D gene: NA
J gene: TRBJ1-2
V gene: TRBV19

CDR3 DNA: TGTGCCACCAGCAGAGATGCCGGGACAGCGTACAATGAGCAGTTCTTC
CDR3 protein: CATSRDAGTAYNEQFF
clone size: few
D gene: TRBD1
J gene: TRBJ2-1
V gene: TRBV15